The 18 T cell receptor beta chains listed next were all sequenced from one sample in a study of CD8 T cells in ankylosing spondylitis (dated by TCRdb to about 2017). Beyond this particular receptor, the publication reports: A TCR beta motif of 8 or 9 highly homologous amino acid variants appeared characteristic of blood from ankylosing spondylitis patients.

Receptors were amplified or captured by 5' RACE. Sequencing was carried out with an Illumina HiSeq 2500. The public reads were reanalyzed by TCRdb: fastp trimming at Q25, MiXCR alignment, in-frame beta chains only. Here each entry gathers all rows of one CDR3 protein and keeps the most common genes and DNA. For this sample there are about 540,000 distinct CDR3 sequences; roughly 12% appear just once. The ten largest clones capture nearly 7% of the sample. No antigen is known for these receptors. Sequenced input: blood, either unsorted or a sorted T cell fraction (not recorded which). The receptors stem from a male donor with ankylosing spondylitis.

This clonotype was counted at least ten times. The V gene is TRBV2, the J gene TRBJ1-6; tentative D call: TRBD1 (5 bases). CDR1 is SNHLY, CDR2 FYNNEI, per germline. V shed 5 bases and J shed 9 bases, with 20 bases lying between them. The CDR3 runs to 16 residues. The CDR3 loop is CASSPEQGFLGSPLHF. CDR3 in DNA: TGTGCCAGCAGTCCGGAGCAGGGTTTTCTAGGTTCACCCCTCCACTTT.

This clonotype was seen repeatedly, ten times or more. The chain joins TRBV4-2 to TRBJ2-1; no reliable D call. Germline CDR1 is LGHNA and CDR2 is YNFKEQ. The V gene lost 0 bases and the J gene lost 6 bases, with 6 bases spanning the gap. There are 13 residues in the CDR3. The CDR3 region is CASSQDPGNEQFF. The CDR3 DNA follows: TGTGCCAGCAGCCAAGATCCGGGCAATGAGCAGTTCTTC.

This clonotype was found many times. The chain carries TRBV5-1 and TRBJ1-1; 7 bases align to TRBD1. The CDR3 has 14 amino acids. Trimming took 4 bases from V and 7 from J; bases not matched to a gene: 10. Per the germline V gene, CDR1 is SGHRS and CDR2 is YFSETQ. The CDR3 nucleotides are TGCGCCAGCAGCCTTGGTACAGGGGATAATGAAGCTTTCTTT. Its translation: CASSLGTGDNEAFF.

This clonotype was found a few times. The chain carries TRBV7-8 and TRBJ2-3; TRBD1 or TRBD2 may be the D gene (5 bases each). V lost 6 bases and J lost 4, with 20 bases in between. Germline lookup yields CDR1 SGHVS and CDR2 FQNEAQ. This CDR3 contains 16 residues. The CDR3 region has the DNA TGTGCCAGCAGGGGGTTTTGGGGGAGTGTGTCAGATACGCAGTATTTT. This translates into CASRGFWGSVSDTQYF.

V gene TRBV12-3 or TRBV12-4 combines with J gene TRBJ1-5; tentatively, D is TRBD1 (5 bases). The CDR3 length is 15 residues. V lost 6 bases, J lost 9 bases, and 21 bases lay in between. CDR3 in amino acids: CASSAFDKGEGPQHF. CDR3 in DNA: TGTGCCAGCAGCGCATTCGACAAAGGGGAAGGGCCCCAGCATTTT.

This clonotype appeared many times. V is TRBV7-9 and J is TRBJ2-7, with D unclear. This CDR3 region has 12 residues. Per germline, CDR1 SEHNR and CDR2 FQNEAQ (reference sequence). Trimming took 5 bases from V and 0 from J, leaving 5 bases between them. CDR3 sequence reads: CASSARSYEQYF. The CDR3 coding sequence is TGTGCCAGCAGCGCCCGCTCCTACGAGCAGTACTTC.

The chain joins TRBV11-3 to TRBJ2-1; 9 bases are a match to TRBD2. The junction had 10 bases not matched to a gene; V was cut back by 0 bases and J by 10 bases. Germline V gene lookup returns CDR1 SGHNT and CDR2 YENEEA. The CDR3 extends over 16 amino acids. Written as DNA, the CDR3 is TGTGCCAGCAGCTTAGATGCCGCGGGAGGGCCTCGGGAGCAGTTCTTC. Protein: CASSLDAAGGPREQFF.

This clonotype was seen a handful of times. This chain uses TRBV4-1 with TRBJ2-7; weak D call: TRBD2 (6 bases). The length of the CDR3 is 16 residues. Per the germline V gene, CDR1 is MGHRA and CDR2 is YSYEKL. Between the trimmed V and J ends, which lost 4 bases and 4 bases, there was a span of 20 bases. CDR3 nucleotides: TGCGCCAGCAGCCGGAATTGGGACTCCGGAAAGTACGAGCAGTACTTC. Translated: CASSRNWDSGKYEQYF.

V gene TRBV7-6 combines with J gene TRBJ2-2; D gene ambiguous. This CDR3 region has 13 residues. CDR1 and CDR2 from the germline V gene are SGHVS and FNYEAQ. V was shortened by 3 bases and J by 6 bases, with 8 bases between the two germline ends. Here the CDR3 reads CASSFIGAGELFF. The DNA for the CDR3 is TGTGCCAGCAGCTTCATTGGGGCCGGGGAGCTGTTTTTT.

This clonotype came up a few times. The chain has TRBV5-1 and TRBJ2-1; 11 positions agree with TRBD2. J lost 0 bases, V lost 4 bases, and 12 bases had no gene match. The CDR3 runs 19 residues. CDR1 and CDR2 (germline): SGHRS, YFSETQ. For the CDR3, the DNA is TGCGCCAGCAGCCCGGACGGGACTAGCGGACCTGCCTCCTACAATGAGCAGTTCTTC. This sequence encodes CASSPDGTSGPASYNEQFF.

The genes are TRBV5-1 and TRBJ2-6; 11 bases fit TRBD1. Germline CDR1 and CDR2: SGHRS and YFSETQ. The CDR3 length is 17 residues. V shed 4 bases, J shed 1 base, and the junction held 4 bases outside the gene matches. CDR3 in amino acids: CASSTGQGASGANVLTF. Written as DNA, the CDR3 is TGCGCCAGCAGCACCGGACAGGGGGCGTCTGGGGCCAACGTCCTGACTTTC.

This clonotype has more than one count but fewer than ten. The V call is TRBV5-1, the J call TRBJ2-1; possible D gene TRBD1, 5 bases. The CDR3 totals 14 residues. Germline values: CDR1 SGHRS, CDR2 YFSETQ. Trimming took off 2 bases at V and 7 bases at J, with 13 bases between the two ends. The CDR3 coding sequence is TGCGCCAGCAGCTTCCAGGGTGCTTTTAATGAGCAGTTCTTC. The encoded protein is CASSFQGAFNEQFF.

The gene calls are TRBV5-1 and TRBJ1-1, with 12 bases identical to TRBD1. This CDR3 is built from 16 residues. Germline assignment: CDR1 SGHRS and CDR2 YFSETQ. After removal of 3 bases from V and 7 bases from J, the junction contained 10 bases not matched to a gene. This CDR3 is CASSSGTGGEGGEAFF. In DNA form, the CDR3 reads TGCGCCAGCAGCTCCGGGACAGGGGGCGAGGGTGGTGAAGCTTTCTTT.

This clonotype was counted between two and nine times. The rearrangement links TRBV12-3 or TRBV12-4 to TRBJ2-5; D remains unclear. V was pared by 5 bases and J by 7 bases, with 11 bases between. CDR3 length: 12 amino acids. Written as DNA, the CDR3 is TGTGCCAGCAGTAACCCCGCAGCGACCCAGTACTTC. Translated: CASSNPAATQYF.

This clonotype was found a few times. The chain combines TRBV25-1 with TRBJ1-4; TRBD1 is a possible D gene (6 bases). Trimming cost V 10 bases and J 5 bases, with 17 bases left between them. Germline V gene lookup returns CDR1 MGHDK and CDR2 SYGVNS. The CDR3 has 14 residues. CDR3 sequence: CATATGQNNEKLFF. The DNA of the CDR3 is TGTGCCACCGCCACCGGACAGAACAATGAAAAACTGTTTTTT.

The chain employs TRBV20-1 and TRBJ1-1; D unclear. CDR3 size: 11 residues. V lost 5 bases and J 11 bases, leaving 15 bases between the germline ends. The germline V gene encodes CDR1 DFQATT and CDR2 SNEGSKA (reference sequence). The CDR3: CSAAAPTLAFF. The CDR3 region has the DNA TGCAGTGCTGCGGCGCCCACGTTGGCTTTCTTT.

V usage is TRBV30 and J usage is TRBJ2-7; D is perhaps TRBD2 (6 bases). Looked up from germline, CDR1 is GTSNPN and CDR2 is SVGIG (reference sequence). V was pared by 3 bases and J by 0 bases, with 9 bases between. There are 13 residues in the CDR3. This CDR3 is CAWSGGSSYEQYF. CDR3 coding DNA: TGTGCCTGGAGCGGGGGAAGCTCCTACGAGCAGTACTTC.

This clonotype was counted ten times or more. J is TRBJ2-1 and V is TRBV7-9; D is undetermined. Germline lookup yields CDR1 SEHNR and CDR2 FQNEAQ (reference sequence). The ends were cut back, 2 bases at V and 3 bases at J, with 17 bases in the middle. The CDR3 length is 17 residues. CDR3 sequence (DNA): TGTGCCAGCAGCTTACCTTTCGGCCGGGCGGTCTACAATGAGCAGTTCTTC. The encoded protein is CASSLPFGRAVYNEQFF.